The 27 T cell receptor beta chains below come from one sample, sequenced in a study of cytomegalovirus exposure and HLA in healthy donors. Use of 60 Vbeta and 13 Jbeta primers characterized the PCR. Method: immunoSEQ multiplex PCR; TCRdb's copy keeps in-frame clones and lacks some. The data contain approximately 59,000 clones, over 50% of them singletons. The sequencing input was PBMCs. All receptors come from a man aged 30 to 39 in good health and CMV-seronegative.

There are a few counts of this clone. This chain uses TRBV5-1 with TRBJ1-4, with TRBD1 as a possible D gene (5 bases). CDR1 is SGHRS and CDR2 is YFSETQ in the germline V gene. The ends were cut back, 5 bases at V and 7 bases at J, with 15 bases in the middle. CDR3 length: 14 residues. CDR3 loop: CASSPDIKGEKLFF. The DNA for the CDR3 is TGCGCCAGCAGTCCGGACATAAAGGGTGAAAAACTGTTTTTT.

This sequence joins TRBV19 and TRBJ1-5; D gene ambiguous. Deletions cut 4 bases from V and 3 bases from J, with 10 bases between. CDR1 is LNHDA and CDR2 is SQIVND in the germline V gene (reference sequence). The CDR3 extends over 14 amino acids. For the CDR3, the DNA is TGTGCCAGTAGTACCCGACATACCAATCAGCCCCAGCATTTT. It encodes CASSTRHTNQPQHF.

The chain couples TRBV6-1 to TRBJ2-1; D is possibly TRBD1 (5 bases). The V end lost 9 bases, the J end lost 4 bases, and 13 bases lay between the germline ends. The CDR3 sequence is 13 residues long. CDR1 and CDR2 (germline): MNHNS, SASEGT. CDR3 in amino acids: CASRQSSYNEQFF. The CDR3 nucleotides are TGTGCCAGTAGACAGAGCTCTTACAATGAGCAGTTCTTC.

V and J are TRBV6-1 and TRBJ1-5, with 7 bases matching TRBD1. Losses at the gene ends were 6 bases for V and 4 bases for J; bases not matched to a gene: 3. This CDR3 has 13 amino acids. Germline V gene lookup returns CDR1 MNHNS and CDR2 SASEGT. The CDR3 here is CASRAQGNQPQHF. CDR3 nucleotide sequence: TGTGCCAGCAGGGCACAGGGGAATCAGCCCCAGCATTTT.

The CDR3 reads CAWSPGTGNTEAFF. The CDR3 bases are TGTGCCTGGAGTCCCGGGACAGGAAACACTGAAGCTTTCTTT. The chain combines TRBV30 with TRBJ1-1; the match to TRBD1 covers 8 bases. Losses at the gene ends were 2 bases for V and 2 bases for J; bases not matched to a gene: 4. Germline loops: CDR1 GTSNPN, CDR2 SVGIG (reference sequence). The CDR3 extends over 14 amino acids.

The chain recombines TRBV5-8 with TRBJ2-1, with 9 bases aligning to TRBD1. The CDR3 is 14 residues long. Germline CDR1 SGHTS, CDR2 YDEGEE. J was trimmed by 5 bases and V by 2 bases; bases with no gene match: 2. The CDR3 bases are TGTGCCAGCAGCTTTGGGACAGGGAACAATGAGCAGTTCTTC. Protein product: CASSFGTGNNEQFF.

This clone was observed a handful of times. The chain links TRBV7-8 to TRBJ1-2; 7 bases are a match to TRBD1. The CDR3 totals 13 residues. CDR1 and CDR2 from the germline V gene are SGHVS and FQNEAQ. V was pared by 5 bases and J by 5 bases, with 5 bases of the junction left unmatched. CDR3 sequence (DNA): TGTGCCAGCAGCCAGGGACAGCTATATGGCTACACCTTC. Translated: CASSQGQLYGYTF.

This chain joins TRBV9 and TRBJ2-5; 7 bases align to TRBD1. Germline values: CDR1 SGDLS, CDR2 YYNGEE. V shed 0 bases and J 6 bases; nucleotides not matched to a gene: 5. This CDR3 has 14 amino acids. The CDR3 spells CASSVGGGWQTQYF. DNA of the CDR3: TGTGCCAGCAGCGTAGGAGGGGGCTGGCAGACCCAGTACTTC. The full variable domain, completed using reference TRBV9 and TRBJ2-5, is DSGVTQTPKHLITATGQRVTLRCSPRSGDLSVYWYQQSLDQGLQFLIQYYNGEERAKGNILERFSAQQFPDLHSELNLSSLELGDSALYFCASSVGGGWQTQYFGPGTRLLVL.

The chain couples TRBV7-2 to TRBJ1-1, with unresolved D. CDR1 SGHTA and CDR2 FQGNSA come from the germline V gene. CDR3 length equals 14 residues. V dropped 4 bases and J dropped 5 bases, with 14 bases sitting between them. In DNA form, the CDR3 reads TGTGCCAGCAGCTCCCTCCCGGGGAGGACTGAAGCTTTCTTT. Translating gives CASSSLPGRTEAFF.

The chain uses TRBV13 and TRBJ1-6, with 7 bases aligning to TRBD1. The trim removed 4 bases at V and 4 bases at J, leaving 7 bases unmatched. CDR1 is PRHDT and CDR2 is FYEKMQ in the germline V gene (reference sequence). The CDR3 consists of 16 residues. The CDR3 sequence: CASSSSAGQYNSPLHF. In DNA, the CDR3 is TGTGCCAGCAGCTCAAGTGCGGGACAGTATAATTCACCCCTCCACTTT.

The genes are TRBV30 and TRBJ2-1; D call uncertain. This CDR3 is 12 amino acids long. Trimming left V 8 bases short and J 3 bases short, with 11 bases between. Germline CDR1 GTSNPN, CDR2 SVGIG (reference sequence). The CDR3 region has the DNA TGTGCCAGTGTACGGTTCTACAATGAGCAGTTCTTC. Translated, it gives CASVRFYNEQFF.

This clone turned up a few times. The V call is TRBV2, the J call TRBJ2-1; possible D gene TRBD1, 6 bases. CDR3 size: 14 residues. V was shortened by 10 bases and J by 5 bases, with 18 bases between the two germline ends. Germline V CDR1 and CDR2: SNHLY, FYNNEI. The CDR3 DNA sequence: TGTGCCACCCGTCCAGGGGCGTTGAACAATGAGCAGTTCTTC. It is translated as CATRPGALNNEQFF. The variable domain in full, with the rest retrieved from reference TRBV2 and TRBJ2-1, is EPEVTQTPSHQVTQMGQEVILRCVPISNHLYFYWYRQILGQKVEFLVSFYNNEISEKSEIFDDQFSVERPDGSNFTLKIRSTKLEDSAMYFCATRPGALNNEQFFGPGTRLTVL.

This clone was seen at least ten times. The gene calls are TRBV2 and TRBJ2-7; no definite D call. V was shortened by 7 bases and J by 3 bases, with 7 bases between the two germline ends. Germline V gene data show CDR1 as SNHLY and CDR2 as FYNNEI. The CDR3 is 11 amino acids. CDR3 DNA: TGTGCCAGCAACATCCACTACGAGCAGTACTTC. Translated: CASNIHYEQYF.

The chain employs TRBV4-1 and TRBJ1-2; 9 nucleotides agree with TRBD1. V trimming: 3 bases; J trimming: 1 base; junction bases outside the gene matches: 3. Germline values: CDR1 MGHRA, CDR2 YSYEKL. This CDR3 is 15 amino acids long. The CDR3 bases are TGCGCCAGCAGCCAGGGACAGGGCCATAACTATGGCTACACCTTC. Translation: CASSQGQGHNYGYTF.

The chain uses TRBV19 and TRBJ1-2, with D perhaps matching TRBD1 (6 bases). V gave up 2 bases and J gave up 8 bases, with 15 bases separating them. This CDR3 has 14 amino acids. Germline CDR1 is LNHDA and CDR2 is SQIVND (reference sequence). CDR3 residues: CASSIRGITRGYTF. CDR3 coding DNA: TGTGCCAGTAGTATAAGGGGGATTACAAGGGGCTACACCTTC.

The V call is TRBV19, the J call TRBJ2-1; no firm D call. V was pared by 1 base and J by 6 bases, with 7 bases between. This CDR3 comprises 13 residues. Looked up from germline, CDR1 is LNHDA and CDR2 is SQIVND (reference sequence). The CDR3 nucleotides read TGTGCCAGTAGTATAGGAGCTGCCAATGAGCAGTTCTTC. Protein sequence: CASSIGAANEQFF.

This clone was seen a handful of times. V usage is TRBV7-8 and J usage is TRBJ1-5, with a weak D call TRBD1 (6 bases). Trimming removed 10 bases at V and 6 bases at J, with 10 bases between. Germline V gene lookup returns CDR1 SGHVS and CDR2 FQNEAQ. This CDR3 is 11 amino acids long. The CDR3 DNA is TGTGCCACAGGGGACGTTCAGCCCCAGCATTTT. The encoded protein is CATGDVQPQHF.

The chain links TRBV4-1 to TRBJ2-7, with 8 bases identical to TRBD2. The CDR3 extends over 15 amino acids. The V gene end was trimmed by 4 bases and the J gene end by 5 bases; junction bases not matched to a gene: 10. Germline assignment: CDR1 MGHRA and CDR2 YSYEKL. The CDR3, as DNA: TGCGCCAGCAGCCCCGGGCCGGCGGGGGGCGACGAGCAGTACTTC. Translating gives CASSPGPAGGDEQYF.

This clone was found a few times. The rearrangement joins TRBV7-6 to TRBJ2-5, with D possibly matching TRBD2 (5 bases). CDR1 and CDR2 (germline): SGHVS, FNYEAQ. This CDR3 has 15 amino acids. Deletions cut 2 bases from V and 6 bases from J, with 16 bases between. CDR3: CASSLISEGIKTQYF. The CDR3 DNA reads TGTGCCAGCAGCTTAATTTCCGAGGGCATTAAGACCCAGTACTTC.

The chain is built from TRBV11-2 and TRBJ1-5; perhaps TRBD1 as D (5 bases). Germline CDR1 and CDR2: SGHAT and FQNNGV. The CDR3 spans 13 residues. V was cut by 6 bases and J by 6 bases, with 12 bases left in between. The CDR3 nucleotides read TGTGCCAGCAGAAGGGGCCTGTTTCAGCCCCAGCATTTT. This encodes CASRRGLFQPQHF.

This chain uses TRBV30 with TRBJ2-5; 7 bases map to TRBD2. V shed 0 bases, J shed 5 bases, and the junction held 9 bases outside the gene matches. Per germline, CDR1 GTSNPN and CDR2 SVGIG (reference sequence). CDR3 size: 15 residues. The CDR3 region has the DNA TGTGCCTGGAGTGTACTCGGGGGGATTGGGGAGACCCAGTACTTC. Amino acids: CAWSVLGGIGETQYF.

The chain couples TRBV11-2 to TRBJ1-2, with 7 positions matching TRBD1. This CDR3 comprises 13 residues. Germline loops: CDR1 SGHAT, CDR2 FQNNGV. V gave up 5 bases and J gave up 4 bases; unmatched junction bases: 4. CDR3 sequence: CASSRNRGYGYTF. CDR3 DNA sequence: TGTGCCAGCAGCCGTAACAGGGGCTATGGCTACACCTTC.

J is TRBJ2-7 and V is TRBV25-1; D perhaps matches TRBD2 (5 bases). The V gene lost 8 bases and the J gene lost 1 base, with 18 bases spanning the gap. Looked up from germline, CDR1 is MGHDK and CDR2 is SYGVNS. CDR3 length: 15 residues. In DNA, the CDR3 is TGTGCCAGCGAAGGAAGGGTAACGGGGTCCTACGAGCAGTACTTC. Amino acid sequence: CASEGRVTGSYEQYF.

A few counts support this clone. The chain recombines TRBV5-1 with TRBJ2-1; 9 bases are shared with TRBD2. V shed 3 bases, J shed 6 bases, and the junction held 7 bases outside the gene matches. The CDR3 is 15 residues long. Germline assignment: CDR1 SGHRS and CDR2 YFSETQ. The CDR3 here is CASSSGTSRGNEQFF. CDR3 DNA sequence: TGCGCCAGCAGCTCCGGGACTAGCCGCGGCAATGAGCAGTTCTTC.

CDR3 DNA sequence: TGCAGCGCATGTACGGGGACTCGCAATCAGCCCCAGCATTTT. This gives the protein CSACTGTRNQPQHF. This chain uses TRBV29-1 with TRBJ1-5; D is possibly TRBD1 (5 bases). The CDR3 covers 14 residues. V was clipped by 7 bases and J by 2 bases, with 15 bases between them. Per germline, CDR1 SQVTM and CDR2 ANQGSEA.

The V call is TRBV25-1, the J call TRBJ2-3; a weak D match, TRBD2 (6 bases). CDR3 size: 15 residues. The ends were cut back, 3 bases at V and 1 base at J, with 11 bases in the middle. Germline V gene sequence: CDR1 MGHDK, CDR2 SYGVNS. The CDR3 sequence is CASSDPGLGTDTQYF. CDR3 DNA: TGTGCCAGCAGTGATCCGGGACTTGGCACAGATACGCAGTATTTT.

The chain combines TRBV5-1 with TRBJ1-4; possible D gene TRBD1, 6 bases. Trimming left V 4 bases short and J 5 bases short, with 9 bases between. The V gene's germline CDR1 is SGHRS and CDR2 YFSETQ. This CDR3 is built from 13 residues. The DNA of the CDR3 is TGCGCCAGCAGCCGACAGGCGAATGAAAAACTGTTTTTT. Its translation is CASSRQANEKLFF.